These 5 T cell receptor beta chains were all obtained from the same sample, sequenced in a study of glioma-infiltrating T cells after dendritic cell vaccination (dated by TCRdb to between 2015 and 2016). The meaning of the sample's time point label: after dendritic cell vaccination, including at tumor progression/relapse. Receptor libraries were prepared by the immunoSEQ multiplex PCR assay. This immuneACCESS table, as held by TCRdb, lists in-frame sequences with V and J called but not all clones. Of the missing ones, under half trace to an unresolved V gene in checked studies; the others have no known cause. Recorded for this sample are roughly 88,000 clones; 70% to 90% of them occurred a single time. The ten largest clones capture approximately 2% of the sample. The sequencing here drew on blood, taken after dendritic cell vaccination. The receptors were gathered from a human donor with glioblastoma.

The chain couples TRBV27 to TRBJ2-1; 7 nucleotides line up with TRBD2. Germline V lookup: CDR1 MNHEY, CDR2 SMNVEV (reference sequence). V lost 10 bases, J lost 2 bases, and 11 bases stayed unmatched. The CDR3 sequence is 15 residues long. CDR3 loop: CATSWSGTTYNEQFF. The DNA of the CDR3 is TGTGCCACCTCTTGGAGTGGGACTACCTACAATGAGCAGTTCTTC.

CDR3: CASSLQVPTDTQYF. The CDR3 nucleotides are TGTGCCAGCAGTTTACAGGTCCCCACAGATACGCAGTATTTT. The chain combines TRBV27 with TRBJ2-3, with no clear D. Germline V gene lookup returns CDR1 MNHEY and CDR2 SMNVEV (reference sequence). This CDR3 comprises 14 residues. Trimming cost V 2 bases and J 2 bases, with 8 bases left between them.

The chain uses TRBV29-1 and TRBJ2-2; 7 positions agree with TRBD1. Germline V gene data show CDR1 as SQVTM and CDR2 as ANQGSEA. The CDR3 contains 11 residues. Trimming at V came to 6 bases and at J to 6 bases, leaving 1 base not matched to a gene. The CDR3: CSVDRAGELFF. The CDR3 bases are TGCAGCGTAGACAGGGCCGGGGAGCTGTTTTTT.

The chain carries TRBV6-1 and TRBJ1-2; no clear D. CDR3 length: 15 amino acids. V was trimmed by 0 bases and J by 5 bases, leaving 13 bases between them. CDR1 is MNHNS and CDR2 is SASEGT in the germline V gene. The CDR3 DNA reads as TGTGCCAGCAGTGAAGCGATGGGTCCACTATATGGCTACACCTTC. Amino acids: CASSEAMGPLYGYTF.

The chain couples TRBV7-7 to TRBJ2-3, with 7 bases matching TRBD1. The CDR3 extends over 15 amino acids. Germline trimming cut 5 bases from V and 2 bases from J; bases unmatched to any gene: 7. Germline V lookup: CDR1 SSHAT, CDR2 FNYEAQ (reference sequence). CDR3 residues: CASSPTGALTDTQYF. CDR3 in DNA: TGTGCCAGCAGCCCAACAGGGGCGCTCACAGATACGCAGTATTTT.